This is a list of T cell receptor beta chains from one sample in a study of identical twins. In TCRdb, the 5' RACE reads were re-called with MiXCR into one record per CDR3 protein. The table shows 450,000 or so distinct CDR3 sequences, with 14% occurring only once. A further study also used this sample, focusing on yellow fever vaccine responses in identical twins.

The sequencing sample was made of CD4+ T cells sorted from blood. These receptors were obtained from a woman aged 18-35 years in good health. The conserved cysteine and the conserved F or W are not part of the CDR3 here. Fields, in order: V gene, J gene, CDR3 length, D gene, CDR3 protein. A D gene is named only where the DNA matches it firmly.

V: TRBV11-2
J: TRBJ2-3
length: 17
D: TRBD2
CDR3: ASSLVPRTSGRATDTQY

V: TRBV15
J: TRBJ1-5
length: 14
D: .
CDR3: ATSRAGRSRDQPQH

V: TRBV20-1
J: TRBJ2-1
length: 8
D: .
CDR3: SAGFNEQF

V: TRBV6-2/TRBV6-3
J: TRBJ2-1
length: 12
D: TRBD2
CDR3: ASSYSGMAGGHF

V: TRBV5-1
J: TRBJ2-7
length: 16
D: TRBD2
CDR3: ASSLVAGGLRSSYEQY

V: TRBV6-2/TRBV6-3
J: TRBJ2-5
length: 9
D: .
CDR3: ASSYGETQY

V: TRBV5-1
J: TRBJ2-7
length: 11
D: .
CDR3: ASSAPVPYEQY

V: TRBV5-1
J: TRBJ2-7
length: 11
D: TRBD1
CDR3: ASRNPGTAEQY

V: TRBV29-1
J: TRBJ2-1
length: 9
D: .
CDR3: SVEGMAEQF

V: TRBV2
J: TRBJ2-7
length: 11
D: .
CDR3: ASSWGPSYEQY

V: TRBV12-3/TRBV12-4
J: TRBJ2-7
length: 11
D: .
CDR3: ASRKSSSYEQY

V: TRBV5-1
J: TRBJ1-1
length: 13
D: .
CDR3: ASSYSGHPTTEAF

V: TRBV5-1
J: TRBJ2-1
length: 13
D: .
CDR3: ASSLGKTGNNEQF

V: TRBV9
J: TRBJ2-7
length: 12
D: .
CDR3: ASSVLAGAYEQY